The text below deals with one TCR beta chain. This record comes from a study of T cells in Graves' hyperthyroidism and ophthalmopathy. Amplification of TCR beta CDR3 regions used RNA as the template. The primer set for the first-round RT-PCR of the TCR CDR3 was HTBI. TCRdb passed the multiplex PCR reads through MiXCR, listing each CDR3 protein once. The table records more than 300,000 distinct CDR3 sequences, around a sixth of them present only once. Looked up from germline, CDR1 is MGHRA and CDR2 is YSYEKL. The CDR3 spans 17 residues. Trimming pared 0 bases from V and 4 bases from J, leaving 18 bases between.

Source material: blood. The sequence derives from a man aged 18 to 29 with Graves' ophthalmopathy. V and J are TRBV4-1 and TRBJ1-2, with a weak D call TRBD1 (6 bases). CDR3 amino acids: CASSQEGPLQGGYGYTF. The CDR3, as DNA: TGCGCCAGCAGCCAAGAGGGGCCTCTACAGGGAGGCTATGGCTACACCTTC.